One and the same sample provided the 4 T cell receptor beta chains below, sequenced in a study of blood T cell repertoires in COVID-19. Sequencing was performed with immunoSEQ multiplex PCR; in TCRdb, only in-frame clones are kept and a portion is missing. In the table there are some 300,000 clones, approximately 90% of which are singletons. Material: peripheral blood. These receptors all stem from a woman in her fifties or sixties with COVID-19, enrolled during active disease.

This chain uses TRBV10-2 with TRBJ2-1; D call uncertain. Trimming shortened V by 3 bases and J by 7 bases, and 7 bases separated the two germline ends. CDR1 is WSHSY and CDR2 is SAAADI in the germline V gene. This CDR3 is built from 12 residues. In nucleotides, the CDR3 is TGCGCCAGCAGTGACAGGCTGAATGAGCAGTTCTTC. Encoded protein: CASSDRLNEQFF.

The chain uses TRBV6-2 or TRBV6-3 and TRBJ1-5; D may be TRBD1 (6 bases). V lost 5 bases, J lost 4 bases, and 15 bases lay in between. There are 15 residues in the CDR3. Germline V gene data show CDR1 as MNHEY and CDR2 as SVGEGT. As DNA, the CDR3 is TGTGCCAGCAGTAGGGGGGGGCTCTGGAATCAGCCCCAGCATTTT. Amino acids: CASSRGGLWNQPQHF.

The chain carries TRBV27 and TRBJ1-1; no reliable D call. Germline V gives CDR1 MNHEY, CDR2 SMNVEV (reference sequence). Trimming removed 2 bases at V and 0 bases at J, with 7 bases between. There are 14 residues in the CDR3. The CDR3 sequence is CASSLDGVNTEAFF. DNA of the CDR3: TGTGCCAGCAGTTTAGACGGGGTGAACACTGAAGCTTTCTTT.

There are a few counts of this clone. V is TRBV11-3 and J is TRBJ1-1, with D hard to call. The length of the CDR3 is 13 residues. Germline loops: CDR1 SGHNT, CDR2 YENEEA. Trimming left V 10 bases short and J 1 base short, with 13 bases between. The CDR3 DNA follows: TGTGCCACCCGAGATGACAAGAACACTGAAGCTTTCTTT. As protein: CATRDDKNTEAFF.